The 8 T cell receptor beta chains in this list originate from one sample, sequenced in a study of blood T cell repertoires in COVID-19. Method: immunoSEQ multiplex PCR; TCRdb's copy keeps in-frame clones and lacks some. The sample includes more than 75,000 clones, 87% of them seen just once. The sequenced sample was peripheral blood. These receptors were taken from a man younger than 45 with acute or convalescent COVID-19.

The genes are TRBV12-3 or TRBV12-4 and TRBJ2-1; tentative D call: TRBD2 (6 bases). Trimming took 6 bases from V and 5 from J, leaving 11 bases between them. The CDR3 extends over 13 amino acids. CDR3 sequence: CASRTGTDNEQFF. The CDR3 bases are TGTGCCAGCAGAACCGGGACTGACAATGAGCAGTTCTTC.

The rearrangement uses TRBV5-6 and TRBJ1-1; no reliable D call. Germline V gene data show CDR1 as SGHDT and CDR2 as YYEEEE. Trimming removed 0 bases from V and 5 bases from J, with 11 bases in between. The CDR3 runs 14 residues. CDR3 sequence: CASSLVGAGTEAFF. The CDR3 DNA follows: TGTGCCAGCAGCTTGGTAGGAGCCGGGACTGAAGCTTTCTTT.

The chain combines TRBV7-2 with TRBJ2-7, with 8 bases identical to TRBD1. Germline CDR1 is SGHTA and CDR2 is FQGNSA. Trimming took 5 bases from V and 2 from J; bases not matched to a gene: 8. This CDR3 has 15 residues. DNA for the CDR3: TGTGCCAGCAGCCTATATGCGACAGGGGCCTACGAGCAGTACTTC. Its translation: CASSLYATGAYEQYF.

This chain links TRBV7-9 with TRBJ2-7; tentative D call: TRBD2 (5 bases). V was trimmed by 5 bases and J by 3 bases, leaving 11 bases between them. Per germline, CDR1 SEHNR and CDR2 FQNEAQ (reference sequence). This CDR3 comprises 13 residues. The CDR3 loop is CASSRVGVYEQYF. The CDR3 DNA reads as TGTGCCAGCAGCCGCGTCGGGGTCTACGAGCAGTACTTC.

This sequence joins TRBV18 and TRBJ2-7, with TRBD1 identical over 10 bases. The CDR3 is 15 amino acids. From germline, CDR1 is KGHSH and CDR2 LQKENI. V gave up 4 bases and J gave up 1 base; unmatched junction bases: 4. CDR3 loop: CASSQGQGSSYEQYF. Here the CDR3 DNA reads TGTGCCAGCTCACAGGGACAGGGGAGTTCCTACGAGCAGTACTTC.

The chain is built from TRBV6-1 and TRBJ2-7; D is uncertain. The V gene's germline CDR1 is MNHNS and CDR2 SASEGT. The CDR3 loop spans 12 amino acids. V lost 3 bases, J lost 0 bases, and 3 bases lay in between. CDR3 sequence: CASSDISYEQYF. CDR3 sequence (DNA): TGTGCCAGCAGTGATATCTCCTACGAGCAGTACTTC.

This clone was seen once. This sequence joins TRBV2 and TRBJ2-5, with 10 bases that match TRBD2. The length of the CDR3 is 15 residues. The germline CDR1 and CDR2 sequences are SNHLY and FYNNEI. V lost 4 bases, J lost 4 bases, and 6 bases stayed unmatched. The CDR3 DNA reads as TGTGCCAGCAGTGGACTAGCGGGCAAGGGAGAGACCCAGTACTTC. Translation gives CASSGLAGKGETQYF.

In regard to this clone: An end of the junction does not agree with germline; a read error may underlie this. The rearrangement uses TRBV7-8 and TRBJ2-1; D ambiguous. CDR3 length: 16 amino acids. Per germline, CDR1 SGHVS and CDR2 FQNEAQ. The CDR3 reads CASNLPFTESYNEQFF. The CDR3 DNA reads TGTGCCAGCAACTTACCTTTTACTGAGTCCTACAATGAGCAGTTCTTC.